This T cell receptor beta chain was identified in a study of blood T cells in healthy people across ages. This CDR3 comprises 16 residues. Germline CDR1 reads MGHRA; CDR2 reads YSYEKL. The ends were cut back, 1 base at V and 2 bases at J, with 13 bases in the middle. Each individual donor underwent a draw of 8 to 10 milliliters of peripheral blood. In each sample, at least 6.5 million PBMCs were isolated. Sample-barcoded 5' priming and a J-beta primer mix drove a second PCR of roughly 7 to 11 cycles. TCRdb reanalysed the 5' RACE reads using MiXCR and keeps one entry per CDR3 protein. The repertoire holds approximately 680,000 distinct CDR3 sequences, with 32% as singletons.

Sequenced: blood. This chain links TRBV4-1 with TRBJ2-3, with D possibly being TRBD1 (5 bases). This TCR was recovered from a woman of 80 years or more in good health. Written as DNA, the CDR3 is TGCGCCAGCAGCCAAGTGGTAGGGGCGACCACAGATACGCAGTATTTT. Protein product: CASSQVVGATTDTQYF.